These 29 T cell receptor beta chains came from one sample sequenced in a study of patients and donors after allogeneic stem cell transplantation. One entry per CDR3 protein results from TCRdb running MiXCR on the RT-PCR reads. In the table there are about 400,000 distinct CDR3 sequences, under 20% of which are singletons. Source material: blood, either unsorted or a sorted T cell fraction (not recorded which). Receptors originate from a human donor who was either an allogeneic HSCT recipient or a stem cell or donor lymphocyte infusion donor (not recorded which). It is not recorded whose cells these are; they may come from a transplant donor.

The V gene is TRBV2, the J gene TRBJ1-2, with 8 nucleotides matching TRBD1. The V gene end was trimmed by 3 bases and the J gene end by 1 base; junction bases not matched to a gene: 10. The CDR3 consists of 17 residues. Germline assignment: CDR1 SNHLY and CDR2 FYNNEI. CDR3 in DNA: TGTGCCAGCAGTGATAGTGGACAGGGCTCCGTTAACTATGGCTACACCTTC. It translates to CASSDSGQGSVNYGYTF.

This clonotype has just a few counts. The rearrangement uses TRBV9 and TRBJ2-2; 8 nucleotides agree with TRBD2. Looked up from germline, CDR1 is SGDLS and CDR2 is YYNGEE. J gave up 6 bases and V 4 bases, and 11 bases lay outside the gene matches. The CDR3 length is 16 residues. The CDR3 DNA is TGTGCCAGCAGCCGGCGGGGGGCAGGGGCGGCCGGGGAGCTGTTTTTT. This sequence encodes CASSRRGAGAAGELFF.

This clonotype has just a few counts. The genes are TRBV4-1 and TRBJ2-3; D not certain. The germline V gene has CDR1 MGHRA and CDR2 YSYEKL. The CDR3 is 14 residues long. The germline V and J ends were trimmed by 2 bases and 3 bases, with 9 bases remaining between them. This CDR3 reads CASSQNILTDTQYF. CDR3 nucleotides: TGCGCCAGCAGCCAAAATATTCTTACAGATACGCAGTATTTT.

CDR3 sequence reads: CASSPLTRSGANVLTF. DNA for the CDR3: TGTGCCAGCTCACCCCTGACCCGCTCTGGGGCCAACGTCCTGACTTTC. V is TRBV18 and J is TRBJ2-6; D gene uncertain. The germline V and J ends were trimmed by 3 bases and 0 bases, with 9 bases remaining between them. The length of the CDR3 is 16 residues. Per the germline V gene, CDR1 is KGHSH and CDR2 is LQKENI.

The CDR3 protein is CSAGPRDGSYEQYF. CDR3 coding DNA: TGCAGTGCTGGCCCTCGGGACGGATCCTACGAGCAGTACTTC. The rearrangement uses TRBV20-1 and TRBJ2-7; D assignment may be TRBD1 or TRBD2 (5 bases each). The germline gives CDR1 DFQATT, CDR2 SNEGSKA (reference sequence). The CDR3 runs to 14 residues. Trimming cost V 5 bases and J 1 base, with 15 bases left between them.

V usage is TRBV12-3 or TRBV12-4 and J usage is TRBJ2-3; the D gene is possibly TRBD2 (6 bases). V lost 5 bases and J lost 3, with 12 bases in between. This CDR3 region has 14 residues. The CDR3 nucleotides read TGTGCCAGCAGTCCCCGCGGGGTGACAGATACGCAGTATTTT. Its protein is CASSPRGVTDTQYF.

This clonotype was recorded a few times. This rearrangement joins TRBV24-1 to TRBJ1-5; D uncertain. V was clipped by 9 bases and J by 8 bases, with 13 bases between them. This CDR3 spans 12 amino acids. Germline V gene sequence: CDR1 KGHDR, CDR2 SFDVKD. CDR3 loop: CATDIRREPQHF. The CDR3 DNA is TGTGCCACCGACATCCGCCGGGAGCCCCAGCATTTT.

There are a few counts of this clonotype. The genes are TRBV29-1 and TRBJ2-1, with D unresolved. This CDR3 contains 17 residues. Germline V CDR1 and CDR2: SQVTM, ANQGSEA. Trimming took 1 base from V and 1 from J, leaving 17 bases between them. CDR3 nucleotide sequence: TGCAGCGTTGAAGCCCTTGGTCAGGCCCGGTCCTACAATGAGCAGTTCTTC. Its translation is CSVEALGQARSYNEQFF.

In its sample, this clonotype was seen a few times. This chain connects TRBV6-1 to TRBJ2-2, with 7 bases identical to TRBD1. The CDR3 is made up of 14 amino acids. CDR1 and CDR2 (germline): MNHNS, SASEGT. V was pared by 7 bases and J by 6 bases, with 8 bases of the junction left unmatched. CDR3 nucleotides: TGTGCCAGCAACCTTCCACAGGGGTCCGGGGAGCTGTTTTTT. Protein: CASNLPQGSGELFF.

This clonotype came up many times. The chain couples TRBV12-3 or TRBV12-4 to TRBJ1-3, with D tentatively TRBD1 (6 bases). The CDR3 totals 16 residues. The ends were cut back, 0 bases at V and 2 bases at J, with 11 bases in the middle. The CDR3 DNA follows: TGTGCCAGCAGTTTAGCGATGGCAGGGGCTGGAAACACCATATATTTT. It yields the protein CASSLAMAGAGNTIYF.

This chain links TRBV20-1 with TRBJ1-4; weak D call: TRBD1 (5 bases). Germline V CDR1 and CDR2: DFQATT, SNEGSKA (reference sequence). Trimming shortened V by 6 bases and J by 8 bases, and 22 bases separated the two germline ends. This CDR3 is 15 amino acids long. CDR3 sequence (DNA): TGCAGTGCGAGCAACCCGAGGGGTCGAGGGGAAAAACTGTTTTTT. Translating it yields CSASNPRGRGEKLFF.

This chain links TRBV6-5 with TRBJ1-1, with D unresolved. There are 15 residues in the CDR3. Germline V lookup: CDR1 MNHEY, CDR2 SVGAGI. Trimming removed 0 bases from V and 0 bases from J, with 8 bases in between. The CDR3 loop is CASSYSRLVNTEAFF. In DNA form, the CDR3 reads TGTGCCAGCAGTTACTCGAGATTAGTGAACACTGAAGCTTTCTTT.

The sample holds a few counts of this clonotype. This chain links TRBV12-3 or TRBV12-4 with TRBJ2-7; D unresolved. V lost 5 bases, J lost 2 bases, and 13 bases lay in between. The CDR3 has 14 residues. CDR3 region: CASSNPRSPYEQYF. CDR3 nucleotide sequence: TGTGCCAGCAGTAACCCACGCTCCCCCTACGAGCAGTACTTC.

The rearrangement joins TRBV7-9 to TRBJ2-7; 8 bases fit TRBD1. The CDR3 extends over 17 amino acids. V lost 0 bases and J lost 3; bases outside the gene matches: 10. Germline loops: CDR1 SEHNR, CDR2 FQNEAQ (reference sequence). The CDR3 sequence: CASSLALALGQGYEQYF. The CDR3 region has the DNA TGTGCCAGCAGCTTAGCGCTAGCCCTCGGACAGGGCTACGAGCAGTACTTC.

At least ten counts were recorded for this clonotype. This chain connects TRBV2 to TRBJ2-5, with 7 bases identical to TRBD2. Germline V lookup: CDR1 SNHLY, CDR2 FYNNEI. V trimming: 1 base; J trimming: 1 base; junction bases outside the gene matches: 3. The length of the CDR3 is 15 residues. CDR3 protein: CASSEEERGQETQYF. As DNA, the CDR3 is TGTGCCAGCAGTGAAGAGGAGCGGGGCCAAGAGACCCAGTACTTC. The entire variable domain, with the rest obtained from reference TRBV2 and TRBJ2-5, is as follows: EPEVTQTPSHQVTQMGQEVILRCVPISNHLYFYWYRQILGQKVEFLVSFYNNEISEKSEIFDDQFSVERPDGSNFTLKIRSTKLEDSAMYFCASSEEERGQETQYFGPGTRLLVL.

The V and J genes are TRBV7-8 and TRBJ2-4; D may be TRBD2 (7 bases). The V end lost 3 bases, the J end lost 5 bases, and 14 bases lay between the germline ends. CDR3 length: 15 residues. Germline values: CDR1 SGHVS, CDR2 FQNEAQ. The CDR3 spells CASSFSGRGENIQYF. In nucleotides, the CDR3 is TGTGCCAGCAGCTTCTCGGGGAGGGGGGAAAACATTCAGTACTTC.

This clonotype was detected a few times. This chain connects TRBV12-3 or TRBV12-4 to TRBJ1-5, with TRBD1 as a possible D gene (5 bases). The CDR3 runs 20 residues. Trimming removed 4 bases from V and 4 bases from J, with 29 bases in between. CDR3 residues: CASSSKMTLGYRSTNQPQHF. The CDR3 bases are TGTGCCAGCAGTTCTAAAATGACACTCGGATACAGGTCAACAAATCAGCCCCAGCATTTT.

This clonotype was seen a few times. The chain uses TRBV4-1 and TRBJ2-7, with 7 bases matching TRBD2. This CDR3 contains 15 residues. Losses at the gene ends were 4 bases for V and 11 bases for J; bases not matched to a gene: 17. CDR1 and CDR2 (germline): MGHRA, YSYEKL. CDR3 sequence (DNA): TGCGCCAGCAGCCTCTTACCGGGGAGGGTCGGCAGGGAGTACTTC. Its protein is CASSLLPGRVGREYF.

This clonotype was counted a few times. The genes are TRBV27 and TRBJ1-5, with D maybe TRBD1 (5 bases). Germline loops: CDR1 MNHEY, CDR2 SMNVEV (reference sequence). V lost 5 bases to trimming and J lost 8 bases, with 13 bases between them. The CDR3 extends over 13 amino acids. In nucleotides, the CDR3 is TGTGCCAGCAGTGTTCTTGTGGGGGAGCCCCAGCATTTT. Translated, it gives CASSVLVGEPQHF.

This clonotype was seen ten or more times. CDR3 sequence reads: CASSLDGVQGRTEAFF. The CDR3 bases are TGCGCCAGCAGCTTGGACGGGGTTCAGGGAAGGACTGAAGCTTTCTTT. The rearrangement uses TRBV5-1 and TRBJ1-1; D perhaps matches TRBD1 (5 bases). CDR1 is SGHRS and CDR2 is YFSETQ in the germline V gene. The CDR3 is 16 amino acids. The ends were cut back, 0 bases at V and 5 bases at J, with 17 bases in the middle.

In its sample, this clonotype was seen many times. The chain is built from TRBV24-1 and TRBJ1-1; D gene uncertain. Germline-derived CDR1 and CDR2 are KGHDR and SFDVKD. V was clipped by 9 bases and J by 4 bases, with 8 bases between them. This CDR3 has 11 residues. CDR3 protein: CATGRGTEAFF. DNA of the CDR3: TGTGCCACCGGACGGGGCACTGAAGCTTTCTTT.

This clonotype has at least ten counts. The CDR3 DNA reads TGTGCCAGCAAGGAGCGGGACGAGAAAAACATTCAGTACTTC. This codes for CASKERDEKNIQYF. The rearrangement joins TRBV6-4 to TRBJ2-4, with TRBD2 matching over 7 bases. The ends lost 7 bases at V and 4 bases at J; junction bases unmatched: 7. This CDR3 is built from 14 residues. In germline, CDR1 is MRHNA, CDR2 SNTAGT.

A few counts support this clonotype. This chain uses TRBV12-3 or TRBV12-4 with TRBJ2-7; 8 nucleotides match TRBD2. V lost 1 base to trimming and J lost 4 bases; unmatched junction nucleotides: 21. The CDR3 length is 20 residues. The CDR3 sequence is CASSLGHTSGTHPLLYEQYF. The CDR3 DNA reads TGTGCCAGCAGTTTAGGGCATACTAGCGGCACACATCCGCTCCTATACGAGCAGTACTTC.

Written as DNA, the CDR3 is TGTGCCACCAGCAGAGGGGACAGGGGAACAGATACGCAGTATTTT. This encodes CATSRGDRGTDTQYF. The V and J genes are TRBV15 and TRBJ2-3; 10 bases match TRBD1. V was clipped by 1 base and J by 3 bases; unmatched bases: 1. Germline values: CDR1 LNHNV, CDR2 YYDKDF (reference sequence). This CDR3 is 15 amino acids long.

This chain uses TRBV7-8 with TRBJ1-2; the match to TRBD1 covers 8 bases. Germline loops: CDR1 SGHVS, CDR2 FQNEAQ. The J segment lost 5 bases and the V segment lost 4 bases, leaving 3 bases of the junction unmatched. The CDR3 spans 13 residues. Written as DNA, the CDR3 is TGTGCCAGCAGCTCAGGGGGCGGATATGGCTACACCTTC. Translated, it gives CASSSGGGYGYTF.

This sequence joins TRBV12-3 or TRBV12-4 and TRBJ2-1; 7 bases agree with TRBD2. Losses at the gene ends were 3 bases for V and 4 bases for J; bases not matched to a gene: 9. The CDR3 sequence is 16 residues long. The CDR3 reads CASSFKASGTYNEQFF. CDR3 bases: TGTGCCAGCAGTTTTAAGGCTAGCGGAACATACAATGAGCAGTTCTTC.

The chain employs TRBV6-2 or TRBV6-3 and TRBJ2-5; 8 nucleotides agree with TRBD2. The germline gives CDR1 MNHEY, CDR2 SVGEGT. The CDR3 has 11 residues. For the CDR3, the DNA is TGTGTCACGGGGGGGCCCGGGACCCAGTACTTC. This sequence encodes CVTGGPGTQYF.

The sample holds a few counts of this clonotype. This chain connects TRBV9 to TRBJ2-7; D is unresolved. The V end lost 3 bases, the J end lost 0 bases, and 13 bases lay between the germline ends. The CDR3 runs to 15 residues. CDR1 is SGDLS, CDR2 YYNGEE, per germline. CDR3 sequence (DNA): TGTGCCAGCAGCGCCTCTTCAGGCGCCTCCTACGAGCAGTACTTC. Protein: CASSASSGASYEQYF.

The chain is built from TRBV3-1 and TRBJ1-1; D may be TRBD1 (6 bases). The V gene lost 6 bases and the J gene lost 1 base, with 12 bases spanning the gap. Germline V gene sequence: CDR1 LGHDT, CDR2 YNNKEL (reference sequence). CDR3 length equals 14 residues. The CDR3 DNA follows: TGTGCCAGCAGTACAGGGATCAAGAACACTGAAGCTTTCTTT. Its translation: CASSTGIKNTEAFF.